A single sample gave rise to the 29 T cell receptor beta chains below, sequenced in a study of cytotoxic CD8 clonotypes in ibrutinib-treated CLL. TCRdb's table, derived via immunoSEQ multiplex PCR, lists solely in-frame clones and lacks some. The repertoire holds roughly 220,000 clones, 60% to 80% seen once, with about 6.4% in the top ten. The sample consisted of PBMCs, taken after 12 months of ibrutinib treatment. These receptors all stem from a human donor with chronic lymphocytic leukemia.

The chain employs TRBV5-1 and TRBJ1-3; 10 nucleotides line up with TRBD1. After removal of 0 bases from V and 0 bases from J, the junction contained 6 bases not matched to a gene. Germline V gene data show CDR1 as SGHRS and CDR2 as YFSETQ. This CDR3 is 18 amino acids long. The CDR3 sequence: CASSLGLGQGISGNTIYF. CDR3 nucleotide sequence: TGCGCCAGCAGCTTGGGATTGGGACAGGGGATCTCTGGAAACACCATATATTTT.

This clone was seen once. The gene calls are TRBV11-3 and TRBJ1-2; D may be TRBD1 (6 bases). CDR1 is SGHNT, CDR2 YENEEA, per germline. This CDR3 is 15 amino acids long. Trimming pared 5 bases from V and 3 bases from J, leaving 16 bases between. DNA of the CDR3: TGTGCCAGCAGCCGAGGAGGGCCAGGGGACTATGGCTACACCTTC. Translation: CASSRGGPGDYGYTF.

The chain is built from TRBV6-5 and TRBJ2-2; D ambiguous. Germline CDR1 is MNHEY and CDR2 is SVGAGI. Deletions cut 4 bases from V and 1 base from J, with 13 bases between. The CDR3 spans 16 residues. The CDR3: CASSLHRSGNTGELFF. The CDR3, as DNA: TGTGCCAGCAGTTTGCATAGGTCAGGGAACACCGGGGAGCTGTTTTTT.

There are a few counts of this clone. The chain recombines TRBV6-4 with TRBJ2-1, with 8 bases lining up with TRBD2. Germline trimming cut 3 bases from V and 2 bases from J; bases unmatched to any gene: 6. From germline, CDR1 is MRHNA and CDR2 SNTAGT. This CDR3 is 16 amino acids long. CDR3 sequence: CASSEGDGGAYNEQFF. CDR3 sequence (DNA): TGTGCCAGCAGTGAAGGGGACGGGGGGGCCTACAATGAGCAGTTCTTC.

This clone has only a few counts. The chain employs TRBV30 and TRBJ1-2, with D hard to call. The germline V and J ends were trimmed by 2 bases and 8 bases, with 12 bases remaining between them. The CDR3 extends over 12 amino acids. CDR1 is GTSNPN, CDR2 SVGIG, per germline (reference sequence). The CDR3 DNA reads TGTGCCTGGAGTCCCCTGTCTGTGGGCTACACCTTC. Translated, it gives CAWSPLSVGYTF.

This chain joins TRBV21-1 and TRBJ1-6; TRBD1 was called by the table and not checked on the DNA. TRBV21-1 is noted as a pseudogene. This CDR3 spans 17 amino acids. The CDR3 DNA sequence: TGTGCCAGCAGCAGCCGGGACAGGGGCCACAATAATTCACCCCTCCACTTT. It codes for CASSSRDRGHNNSPLHF.

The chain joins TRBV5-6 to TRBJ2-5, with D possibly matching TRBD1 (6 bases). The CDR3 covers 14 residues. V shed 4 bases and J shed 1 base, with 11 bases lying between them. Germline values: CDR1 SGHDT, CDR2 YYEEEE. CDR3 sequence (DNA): TGTGCCAGCAGCCAAGACAGGACCCAAGAGACCCAGTACTTC. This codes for CASSQDRTQETQYF.

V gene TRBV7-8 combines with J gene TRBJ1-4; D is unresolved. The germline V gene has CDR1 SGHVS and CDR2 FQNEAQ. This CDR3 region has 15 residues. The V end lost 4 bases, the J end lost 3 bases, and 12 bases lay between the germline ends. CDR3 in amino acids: CASSSGAYANEKLFF. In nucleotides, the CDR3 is TGTGCCAGCAGCTCGGGAGCGTATGCTAATGAAAAACTGTTTTTT.

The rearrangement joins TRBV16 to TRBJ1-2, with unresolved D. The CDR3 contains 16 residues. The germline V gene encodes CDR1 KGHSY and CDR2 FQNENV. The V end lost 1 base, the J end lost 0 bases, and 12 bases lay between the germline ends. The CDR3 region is CASSQYMARTNYGYTF. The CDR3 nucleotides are TGTGCCAGCAGCCAATATATGGCACGCACTAACTATGGCTACACCTTC.

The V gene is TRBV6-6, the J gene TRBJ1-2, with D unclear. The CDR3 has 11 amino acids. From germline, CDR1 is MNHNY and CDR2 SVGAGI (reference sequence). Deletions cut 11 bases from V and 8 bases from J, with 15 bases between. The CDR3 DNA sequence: TGTGCCGGATCCATCATGGGGGGCTACACCTTC. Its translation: CAGSIMGGYTF.

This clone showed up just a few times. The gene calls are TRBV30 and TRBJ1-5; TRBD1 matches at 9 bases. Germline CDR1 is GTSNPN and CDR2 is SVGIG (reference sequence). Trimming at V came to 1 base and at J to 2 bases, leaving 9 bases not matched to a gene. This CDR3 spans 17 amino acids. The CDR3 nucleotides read TGTGCCTGGAGTGAGGGGACAGGGTTTTCGGGCAATCAGCCCCAGCATTTT. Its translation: CAWSEGTGFSGNQPQHF. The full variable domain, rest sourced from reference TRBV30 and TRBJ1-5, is SQTIHQWPATLVQPVGSPLSLECTVEGTSNPNLYWYRQAAGRGLQLLFYSVGIGQISSEVPQNLSASRPQDRQFILSSKKLLLSDSGFYLCAWSEGTGFSGNQPQHFGDGTRLSIL.

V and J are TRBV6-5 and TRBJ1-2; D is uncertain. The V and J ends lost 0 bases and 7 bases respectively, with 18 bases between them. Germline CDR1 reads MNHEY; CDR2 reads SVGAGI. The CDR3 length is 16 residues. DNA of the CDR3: TGTGCCAGCAGTTACTCCAACTTAGCCCTAATCGGTGGCTACACCTTC. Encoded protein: CASSYSNLALIGGYTF.

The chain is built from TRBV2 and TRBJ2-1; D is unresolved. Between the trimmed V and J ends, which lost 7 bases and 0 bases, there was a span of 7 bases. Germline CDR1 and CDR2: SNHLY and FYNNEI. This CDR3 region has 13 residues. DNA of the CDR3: TGTGCCAGCATCGGGCGCTCCTACAATGAGCAGTTCTTC. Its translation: CASIGRSYNEQFF.

The CDR3 here is CASSNRATVGEQYF. Written as DNA, the CDR3 is TGTGCCAGCAGCAACCGGGCCACGGTCGGGGAGCAGTACTTC. This chain connects TRBV7-2 to TRBJ2-7; D remains ambiguous. V lost 5 bases to trimming and J lost 7 bases, with 18 bases between them. Per the germline V gene, CDR1 is SGHTA and CDR2 is FQGNSA. The CDR3 has 14 residues.

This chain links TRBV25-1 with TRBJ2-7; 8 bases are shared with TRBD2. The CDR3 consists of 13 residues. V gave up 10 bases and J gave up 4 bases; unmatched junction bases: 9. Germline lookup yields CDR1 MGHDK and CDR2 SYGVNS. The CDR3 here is CATREAGVYEQYF. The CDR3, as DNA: TGTGCCACCAGAGAAGCGGGAGTTTACGAGCAGTACTTC.

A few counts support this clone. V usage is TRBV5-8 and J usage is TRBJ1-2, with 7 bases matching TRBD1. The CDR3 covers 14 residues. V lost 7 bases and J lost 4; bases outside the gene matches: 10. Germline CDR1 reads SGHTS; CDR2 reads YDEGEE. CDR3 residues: CASAKTGILYGYTF. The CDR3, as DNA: TGTGCCAGCGCGAAGACAGGGATACTCTATGGCTACACCTTC.

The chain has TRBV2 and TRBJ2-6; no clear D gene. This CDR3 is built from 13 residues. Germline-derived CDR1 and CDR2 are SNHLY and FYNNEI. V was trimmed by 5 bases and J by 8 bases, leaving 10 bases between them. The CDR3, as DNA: TGTGCCAGCAGTACCGGGCGAACCAACGTCCTGACTTTC. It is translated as CASSTGRTNVLTF.

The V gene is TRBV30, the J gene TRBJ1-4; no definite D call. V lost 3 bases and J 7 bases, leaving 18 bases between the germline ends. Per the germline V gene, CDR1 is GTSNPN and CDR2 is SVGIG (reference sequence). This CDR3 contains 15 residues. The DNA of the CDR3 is TGTGCCTGGAGACCCCAAGGGAGGTATTTTGAAAAACTGTTTTTT. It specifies CAWRPQGRYFEKLFF.

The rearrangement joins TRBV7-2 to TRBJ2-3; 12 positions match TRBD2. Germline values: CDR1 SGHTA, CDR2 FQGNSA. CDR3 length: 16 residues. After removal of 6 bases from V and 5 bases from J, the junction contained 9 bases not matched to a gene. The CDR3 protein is CASRHNLAGGKDTQYF. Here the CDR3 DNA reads TGTGCCAGCAGACATAACCTAGCGGGGGGGAAAGATACGCAGTATTTT. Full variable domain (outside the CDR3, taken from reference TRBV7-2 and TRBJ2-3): GAGVSQSPSNKVTEKGKDVELRCDPISGHTALYWYRQSLGQGLEFLIYFQGNSAPDKSGLPSDRFSAERTGGSVSTLTIQRTQQEDSAVYLCASRHNLAGGKDTQYFGPGTRLTVL.

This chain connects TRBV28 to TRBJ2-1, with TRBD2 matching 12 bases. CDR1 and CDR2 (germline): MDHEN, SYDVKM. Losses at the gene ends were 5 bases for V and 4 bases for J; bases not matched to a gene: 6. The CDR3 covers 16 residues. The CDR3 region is CASSLTSGGLYNEQFF. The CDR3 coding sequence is TGTGCCAGCAGTCTTACTAGCGGGGGGTTGTACAATGAGCAGTTCTTC.

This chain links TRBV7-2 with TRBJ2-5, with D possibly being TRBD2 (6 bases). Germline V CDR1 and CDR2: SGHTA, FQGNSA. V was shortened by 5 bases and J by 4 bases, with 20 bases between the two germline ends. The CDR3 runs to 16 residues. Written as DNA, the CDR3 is TGTGCCAGCAGCCCGTTTGGCGGGACCCCAGGAGAGACCCAGTACTTC. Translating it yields CASSPFGGTPGETQYF.

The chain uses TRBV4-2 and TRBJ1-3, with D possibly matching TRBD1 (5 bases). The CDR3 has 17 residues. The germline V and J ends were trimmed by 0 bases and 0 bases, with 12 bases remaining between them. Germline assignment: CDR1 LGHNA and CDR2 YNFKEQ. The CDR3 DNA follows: TGTGCCAGCAGCCAAGATCCAGGGACGAACTCTGGAAACACCATATATTTT. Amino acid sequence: CASSQDPGTNSGNTIYF.

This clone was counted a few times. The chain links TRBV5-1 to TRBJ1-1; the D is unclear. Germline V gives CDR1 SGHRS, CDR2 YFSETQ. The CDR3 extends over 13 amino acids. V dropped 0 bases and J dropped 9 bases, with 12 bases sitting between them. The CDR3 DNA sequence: TGCGCCAGCAGCTTGGAGTCCGAACTGAAAGCTTTCTTT. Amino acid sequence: CASSLESELKAFF. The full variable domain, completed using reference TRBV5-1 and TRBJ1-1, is KAGVTQTPRYLIKTRGQQVTLSCSPISGHRSVSWYQQTPGQGLQFLFEYFSETQRNKGNFPGRFSGRQFSNSRSEMNVSTLELGDSALYLCASSLESELKAFFGQGTRLTVV.

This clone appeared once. The CDR3 region has the DNA TGTGCCAGCAGTACGCTTGCCGGACTAGCGGGGGGTAGTCGGGAGCTGTTTTTT. As protein: CASSTLAGLAGGSRELFF. The chain links TRBV28 to TRBJ2-2; TRBD2 matches 14 bases. Per germline, CDR1 MDHEN and CDR2 SYDVKM. CDR3 size: 18 residues. V lost 5 bases to trimming and J lost 9 bases; unmatched junction nucleotides: 14. Complete variable domain (other parts from reference TRBV28 and TRBJ2-2): DVKVTQSSRYLVKRTGEKVFLECVQDMDHENMFWYRQDPGLGLRLIYFSYDVKMKEKGDIPEGYSVSREKKERFSLILESASTNQTSMYLCASSTLAGLAGGSRELFFGEGSRLTVL.

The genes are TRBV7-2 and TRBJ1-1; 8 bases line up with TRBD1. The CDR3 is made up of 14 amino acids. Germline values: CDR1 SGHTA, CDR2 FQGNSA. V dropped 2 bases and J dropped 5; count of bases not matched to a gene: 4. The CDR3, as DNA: TGTGCCAGCAGCTTAAAACAGGGGGGGACTGAAGCTTTCTTT. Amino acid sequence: CASSLKQGGTEAFF.

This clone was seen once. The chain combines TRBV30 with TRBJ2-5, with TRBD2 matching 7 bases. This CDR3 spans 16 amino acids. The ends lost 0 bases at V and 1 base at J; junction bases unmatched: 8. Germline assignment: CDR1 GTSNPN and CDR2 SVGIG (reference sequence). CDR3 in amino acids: CAWSVGWGGGQETQYF. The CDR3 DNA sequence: TGTGCCTGGAGTGTAGGTTGGGGCGGGGGCCAAGAGACCCAGTACTTC.

CDR3 DNA sequence: TGTGCCAGCAGTTTGACCGGGGCTCTTTACGAGCAGTACTTC. Protein product: CASSLTGALYEQYF. The genes are TRBV27 and TRBJ2-7; D is possibly TRBD1 or TRBD2 (5 bases each). Germline V CDR1 and CDR2: MNHEY, SMNVEV (reference sequence). With 3 bases removed from V and 4 bases from J, the gap between germline ends came to 13 bases. The CDR3 runs to 14 residues.

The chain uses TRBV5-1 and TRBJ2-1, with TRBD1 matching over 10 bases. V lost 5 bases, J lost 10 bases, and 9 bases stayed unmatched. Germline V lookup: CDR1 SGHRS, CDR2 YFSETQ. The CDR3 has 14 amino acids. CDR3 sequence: CASSYRQGAEEQFF. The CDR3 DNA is TGCGCCAGCAGTTATCGACAGGGGGCGGAAGAGCAGTTCTTC.

CDR3 region: CASSPQLGDSNQPQHF. DNA of the CDR3: TGTGCCAGCTCACCACAACTAGGAGATAGCAATCAGCCCCAGCATTTT. V usage is TRBV18 and J usage is TRBJ1-5; no reliable D call. The CDR3 covers 16 residues. Germline loops: CDR1 KGHSH, CDR2 LQKENI. The V end was cut by 1 base, the J end by 0 bases, with 10 bases between.